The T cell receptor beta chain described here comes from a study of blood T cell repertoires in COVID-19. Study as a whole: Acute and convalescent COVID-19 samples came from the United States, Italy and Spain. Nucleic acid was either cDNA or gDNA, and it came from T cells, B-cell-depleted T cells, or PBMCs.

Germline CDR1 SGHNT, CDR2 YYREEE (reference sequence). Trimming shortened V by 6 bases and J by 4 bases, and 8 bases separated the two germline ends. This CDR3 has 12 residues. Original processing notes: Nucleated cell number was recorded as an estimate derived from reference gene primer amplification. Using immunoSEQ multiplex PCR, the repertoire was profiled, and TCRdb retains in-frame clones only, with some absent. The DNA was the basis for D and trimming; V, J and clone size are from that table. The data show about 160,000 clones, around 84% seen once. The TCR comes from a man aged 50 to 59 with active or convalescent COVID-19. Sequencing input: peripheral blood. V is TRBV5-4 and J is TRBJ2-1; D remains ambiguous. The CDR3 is CASNLDYNEQFF. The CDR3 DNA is TGTGCCAGCAACCTAGATTACAATGAGCAGTTCTTC.